This T cell receptor (beta chain) was recorded in a study of neurological immune-mediated disorders. 5'RACE employing 10-nucleotide random UMIs yielded the cDNA. Via MiXCR, TCRdb re-called the 5' RACE reads, giving one row per CDR3 protein. The data contain 64,000 or so distinct CDR3 sequences, roughly a tenth of them seen just once; the ten biggest clones take up 9.6%. Germline CDR1 and CDR2: SGHRS and YFSETQ. Between the trimmed V and J ends, which lost 0 bases and 0 bases, there was a span of 11 bases. The CDR3 has 16 amino acids. Time point of the sample: longitudinal time-point 1 (baseline). PBMCs numbering 2 million and stored at -80 C yielded the unsorted libraries. This clonotype was recorded many times.

V gene TRBV5-1 combines with J gene TRBJ2-3; D is undetermined. The receptor was derived from a young man in good health. The source material was PBMCs. The CDR3: CASSLVRSPSTDTQYF. The CDR3 DNA reads as TGCGCCAGCAGCTTGGTAAGGTCTCCTAGCACAGATACGCAGTATTTT.